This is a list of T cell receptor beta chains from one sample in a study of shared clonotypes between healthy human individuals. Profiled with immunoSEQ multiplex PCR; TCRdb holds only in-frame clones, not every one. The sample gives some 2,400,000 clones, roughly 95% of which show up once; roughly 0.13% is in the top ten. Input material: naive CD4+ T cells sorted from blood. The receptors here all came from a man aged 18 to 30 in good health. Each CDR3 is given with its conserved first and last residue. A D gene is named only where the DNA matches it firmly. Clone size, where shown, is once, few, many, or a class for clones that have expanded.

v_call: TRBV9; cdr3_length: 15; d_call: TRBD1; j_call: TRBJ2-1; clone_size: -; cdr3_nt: TGTGCCAGCAGCGTGCAGGGGGCCGTCTACAATGAGCAGTTCTTC; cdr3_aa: CASSVQGAVYNEQFF
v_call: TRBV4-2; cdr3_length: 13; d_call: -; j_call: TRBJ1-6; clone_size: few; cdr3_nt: TGTGCCAGCAGCCAAGATTTCGGGTGGGACCTCCACTTT; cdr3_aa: CASSQDFGWDLHF
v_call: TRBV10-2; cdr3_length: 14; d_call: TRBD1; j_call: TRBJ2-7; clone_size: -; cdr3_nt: TGCGCCAGCGGGGACAGCCGGCGGTCCTACGAGCAGTACTTC; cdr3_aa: CASGDSRRSYEQYF
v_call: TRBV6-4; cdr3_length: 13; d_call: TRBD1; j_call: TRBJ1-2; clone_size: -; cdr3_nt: TGTGCCAGCAGTGGACAGGGGGGCTATGGCTACACCTTC; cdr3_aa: CASSGQGGYGYTF
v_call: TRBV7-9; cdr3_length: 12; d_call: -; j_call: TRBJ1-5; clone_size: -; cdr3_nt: TGTGCCAGCAGCTTAAACAAGGGGCCCCAGCATTTT; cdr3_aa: CASSLNKGPQHF
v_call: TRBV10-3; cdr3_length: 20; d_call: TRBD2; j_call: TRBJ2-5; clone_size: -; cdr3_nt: TGTGCCATCAGTGAAGTTAAAGGACTAGCGGGACTCCACACCCAAGAGACCCAGTACTTC; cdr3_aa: CAISEVKGLAGLHTQETQYF
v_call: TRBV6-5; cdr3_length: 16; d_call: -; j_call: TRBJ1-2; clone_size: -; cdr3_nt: TGTGCCAGCAGTTACCTAAGCAGCTCTTATAACTATGGCTACACCTTC; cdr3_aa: CASSYLSSSYNYGYTF
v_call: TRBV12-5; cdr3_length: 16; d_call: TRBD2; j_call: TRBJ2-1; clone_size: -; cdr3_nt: TGTGCTAGTGGCTCCATAACTAGCGGGTGGGACAATGAGCAGTTCTTC; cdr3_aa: CASGSITSGWDNEQFF
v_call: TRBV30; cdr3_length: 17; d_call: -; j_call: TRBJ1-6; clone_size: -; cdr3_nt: TGTGCCTGGAGGGCTTCATTGGGGGAAAAGTATAATTCACCCCTCCACTTT; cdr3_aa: CAWRASLGEKYNSPLHF
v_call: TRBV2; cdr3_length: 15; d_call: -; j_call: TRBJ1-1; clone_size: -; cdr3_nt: TGTGCCAGCGGACTGAGCACTCGAGGGGACACTGAAGCTTTCTTT; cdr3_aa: CASGLSTRGDTEAFF
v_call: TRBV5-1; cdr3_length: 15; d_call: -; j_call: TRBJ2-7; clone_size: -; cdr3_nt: TGCGCCAGCAGCTTGGAAGGCAGGGGAGCCCACGAGCAGTACTTC; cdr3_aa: CASSLEGRGAHEQYF
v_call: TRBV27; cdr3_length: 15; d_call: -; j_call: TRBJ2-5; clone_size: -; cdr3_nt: TGTGCCAGCACCGCCGGACTGGGGAGGCAAGAGACCCAGTACTTC; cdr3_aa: CASTAGLGRQETQYF
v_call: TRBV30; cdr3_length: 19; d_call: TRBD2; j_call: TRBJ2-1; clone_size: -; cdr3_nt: TGTGCCTGGAGTCCCCCGCTGGTGTGGACTAGCGGGAGTTACAATGAGCAGTTCTTC; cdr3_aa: CAWSPPLVWTSGSYNEQFF
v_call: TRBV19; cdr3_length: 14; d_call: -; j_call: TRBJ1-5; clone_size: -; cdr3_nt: TGTGCCAGTACCCAGTTGAGGCTCAATCAGCCCCAGCATTTT; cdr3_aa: CASTQLRLNQPQHF
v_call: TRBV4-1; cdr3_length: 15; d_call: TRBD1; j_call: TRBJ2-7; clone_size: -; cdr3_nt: TGCGCCAGCAGCTTCCCGGGACAGGGAACCAACGAGCAGTACTTC; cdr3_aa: CASSFPGQGTNEQYF
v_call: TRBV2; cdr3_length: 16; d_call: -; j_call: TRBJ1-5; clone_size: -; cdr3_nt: TGTGCCAGCAGTGAAGATGGGGCCGCTAGCAATCAGCCCCAGCATTTT; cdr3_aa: CASSEDGAASNQPQHF
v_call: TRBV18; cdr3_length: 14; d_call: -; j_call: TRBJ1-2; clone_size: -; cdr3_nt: TGTGCCAGCTCACCACTGGGACAAGGGATGGGCTACACCTTC; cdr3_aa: CASSPLGQGMGYTF
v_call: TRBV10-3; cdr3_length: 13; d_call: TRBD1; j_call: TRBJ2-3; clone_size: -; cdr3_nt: TGTGCCGCCGCAACAGGGGGAGTAGATACGCAGTATTTT; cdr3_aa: CAAATGGVDTQYF
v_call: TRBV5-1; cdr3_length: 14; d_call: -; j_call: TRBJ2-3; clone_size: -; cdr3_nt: TGCGCCAGCAGCTTGACATACGATACAGATACGCAGTATTTT; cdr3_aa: CASSLTYDTDTQYF
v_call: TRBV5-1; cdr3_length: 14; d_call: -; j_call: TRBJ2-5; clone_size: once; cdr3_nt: TGCGCCAGCAGCGGGGGAGGATTTCGAGAGACCCAGTACTTC; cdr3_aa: CASSGGGFRETQYF
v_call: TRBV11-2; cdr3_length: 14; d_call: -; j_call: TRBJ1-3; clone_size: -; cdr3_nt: TGTGCCAGCAGGACCCTATTCTCTGGAAACACCATATATTTT; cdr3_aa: CASRTLFSGNTIYF
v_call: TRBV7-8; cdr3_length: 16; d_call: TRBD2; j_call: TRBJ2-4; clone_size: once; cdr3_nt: TGTGCCAGCAGCTTAGGGCGGGGGGGAGCCAAAAACATTCAGTACTTC; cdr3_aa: CASSLGRGGAKNIQYF
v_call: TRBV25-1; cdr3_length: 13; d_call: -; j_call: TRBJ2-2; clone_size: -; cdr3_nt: TGTGCCAGTAGACAGATGAACACCGGGGAGCTGTTTTTT; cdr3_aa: CASRQMNTGELFF
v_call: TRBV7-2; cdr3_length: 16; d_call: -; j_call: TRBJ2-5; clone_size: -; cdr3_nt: TGTGCCAGCAGCCTACAGGGTATCCCCTACCAAGAGACCCAGTACTTC; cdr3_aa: CASSLQGIPYQETQYF
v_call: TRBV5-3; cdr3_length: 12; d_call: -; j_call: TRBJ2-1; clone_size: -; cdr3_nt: TGTGCCAGAAGCTTGGTTTACAATGAGCAGTTCTTC; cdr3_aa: CARSLVYNEQFF
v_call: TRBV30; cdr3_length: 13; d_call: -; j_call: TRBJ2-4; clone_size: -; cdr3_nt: TGTGCCTGGAGTGCAGGGCAGAAAAACATTCAGTACTTC; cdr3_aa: CAWSAGQKNIQYF
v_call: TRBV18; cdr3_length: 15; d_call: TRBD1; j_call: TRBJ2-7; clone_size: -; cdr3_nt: TGTGCCAGCTCAAGAACGGGACAGGGGGGCGACGAGCAGTACTTC; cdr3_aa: CASSRTGQGGDEQYF
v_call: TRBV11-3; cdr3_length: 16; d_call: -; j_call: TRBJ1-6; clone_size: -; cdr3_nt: TGTGCCAGCAGGTCGTCTCGGACACCCCGTTTTTCACCCCTCCACTTT; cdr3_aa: CASRSSRTPRFSPLHF
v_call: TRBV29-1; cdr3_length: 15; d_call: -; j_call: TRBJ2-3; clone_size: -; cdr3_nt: TGCAGCGTTCGGCCTTGGCCGTCAACCACAGATACGCAGTATTTT; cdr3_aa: CSVRPWPSTTDTQYF
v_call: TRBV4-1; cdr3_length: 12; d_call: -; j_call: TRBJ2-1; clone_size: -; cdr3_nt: TGCGCCAGCAGCCAAGAACTGAATGAGCAGTTCTTC; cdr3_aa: CASSQELNEQFF
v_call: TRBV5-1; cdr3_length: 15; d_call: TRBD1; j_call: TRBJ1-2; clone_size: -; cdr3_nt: TGCGCCAGCAGCTTGGATGGACAGGGACAGGATGGCTACACCTTC; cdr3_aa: CASSLDGQGQDGYTF
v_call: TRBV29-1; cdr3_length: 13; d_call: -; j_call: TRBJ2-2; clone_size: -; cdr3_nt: TGCAGCGTTGGAACAGGGCCCACCGGGGAGCTGTTTTTT; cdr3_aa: CSVGTGPTGELFF
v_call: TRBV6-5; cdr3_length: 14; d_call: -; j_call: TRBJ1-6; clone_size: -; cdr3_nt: TGTGCCAGCAATCCGGGACTTGCAAATTCACCCCTCCACTTT; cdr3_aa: CASNPGLANSPLHF
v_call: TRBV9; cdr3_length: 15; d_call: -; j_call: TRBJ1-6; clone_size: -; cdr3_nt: TGTGCCAGCAGCGTAGAGGGGAGGGGCGTCTCACCCCTCCACTTT; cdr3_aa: CASSVEGRGVSPLHF
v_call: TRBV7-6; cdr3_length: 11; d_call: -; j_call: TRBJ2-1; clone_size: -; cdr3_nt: TGTGCCAGCAGCTTTGCACGGTACATGCTCTTC; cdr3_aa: CASSFARYMLF
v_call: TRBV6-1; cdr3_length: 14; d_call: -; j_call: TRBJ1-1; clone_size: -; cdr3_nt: TGTGCCAGCAGTGGACTGCGGGGGGGCACTGAAGCTTTCTTT; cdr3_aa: CASSGLRGGTEAFF
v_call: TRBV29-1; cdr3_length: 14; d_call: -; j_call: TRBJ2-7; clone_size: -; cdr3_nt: TGCAGCGTTGCGGGACGGGATAGCTCCTACGAGCAGTACTTC; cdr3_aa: CSVAGRDSSYEQYF
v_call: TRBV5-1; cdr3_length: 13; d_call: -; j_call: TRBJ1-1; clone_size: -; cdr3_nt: TGCGCCAGCAGCTTGACGGGTAACACTGAAGCTTTCTTT; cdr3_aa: CASSLTGNTEAFF
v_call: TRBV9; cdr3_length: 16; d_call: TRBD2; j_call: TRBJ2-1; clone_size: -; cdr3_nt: TGTGCCAGCAGCGTAGGTTTAGCGGGGGGGCGAGATGAGCAGTTCTTC; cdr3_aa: CASSVGLAGGRDEQFF
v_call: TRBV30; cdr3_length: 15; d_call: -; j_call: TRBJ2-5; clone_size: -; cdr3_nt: TGTGCCTGGAGTGCTAGGAGACAGTACCAAGAGACCCAGTACTTC; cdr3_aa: CAWSARRQYQETQYF
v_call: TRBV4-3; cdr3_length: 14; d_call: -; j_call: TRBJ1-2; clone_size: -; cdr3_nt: TGCGCCAGCAGCCAAGATTACCTATACTATGGCTACACCTTC; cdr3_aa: CASSQDYLYYGYTF
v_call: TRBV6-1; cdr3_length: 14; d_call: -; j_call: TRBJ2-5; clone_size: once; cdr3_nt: TGTGCCAGCAGTGACCCACAGCGGGCGGGGCCCCAGTACTTC; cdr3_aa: CASSDPQRAGPQYF
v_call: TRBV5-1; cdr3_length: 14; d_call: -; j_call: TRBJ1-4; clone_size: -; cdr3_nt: TGCGCCAGCAGCTTGGCCGTGGGCTTCGAAAAACTGTTTTTT; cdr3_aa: CASSLAVGFEKLFF
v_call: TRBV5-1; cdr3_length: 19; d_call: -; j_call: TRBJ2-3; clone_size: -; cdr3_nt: TGCGCCAGCAGCTTGGCCCTCGGGGGGCGCGGAATTAGCACAGATACGCAGTATTTT; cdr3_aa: CASSLALGGRGISTDTQYF
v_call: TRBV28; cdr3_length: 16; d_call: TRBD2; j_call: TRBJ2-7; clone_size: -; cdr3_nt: TGTGCCAGCAGTTTATTGGTGCGGGGGAGCTCCTACGAGCAGTACTTC; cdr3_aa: CASSLLVRGSSYEQYF
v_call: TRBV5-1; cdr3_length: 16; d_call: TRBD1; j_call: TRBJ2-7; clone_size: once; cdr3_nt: TGCGCCAGCAGCGGGACCGTGGGACAGGGGCCTAGCGAGCAGTACTTC; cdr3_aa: CASSGTVGQGPSEQYF
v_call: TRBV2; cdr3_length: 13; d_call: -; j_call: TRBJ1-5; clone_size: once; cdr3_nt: TGTGCCAGCTCCCCCTGGGGCAATCAGCCCCAGCATTTT; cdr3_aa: CASSPWGNQPQHF